This is a list of T cell receptor beta chains from one sample in a study of T cells after yellow fever vaccination. TCRdb independently ran MiXCR on the 5' RACE reads; one entry per CDR3 protein. Of 50,000 to 75,000 distinct CDR3 sequences detected, approximately 6.5% appear once; the ten largest clones hold under 45%. The sample was CD8+ T cells sorted from PBMCs, taken on the day of the first yellow fever vaccination. The source is a man between 18 and 29 years old who received the YFV17D yellow fever vaccine. CDR3s leave out the opening cysteine and the closing phenylalanine or tryptophan.

J: TRBJ2-1
V: TRBV7-3
CDR3: ASSLKRGVSDRVFQDEQF

J: TRBJ1-1
V: TRBV2
CDR3: ASGPRDTEAF

J: TRBJ2-3
V: TRBV4-2
CDR3: ASSQDLLPEFRTDTQY

J: TRBJ2-5
V: TRBV13
CDR3: ASSLLGKETQY

J: TRBJ2-5
V: TRBV27
CDR3: ASSPAGQGGETQY

J: TRBJ2-7
V: TRBV7-8
CDR3: ASSPGTVGYEQY

J: TRBJ2-3
V: TRBV5-8
CDR3: ASSSGQAADTQY

J: TRBJ2-7
V: TRBV19
CDR3: ASSIGYRYEQY

J: TRBJ2-7
V: TRBV12-3/TRBV12-4
CDR3: ASSSGGYYEQY

J: TRBJ1-6
V: TRBV25-1
CDR3: ASSEGGHSPLH

J: TRBJ2-2
V: TRBV4-2
CDR3: ASSQGSGETGELF

J: TRBJ1-6
V: TRBV30
CDR3: AWSVREVSPLH

J: TRBJ1-6
V: TRBV4-1
CDR3: ASSQALLGTFNYYNSPLH

J: TRBJ2-3
V: TRBV20-1
CDR3: SAPGRISADTQY

J: TRBJ2-1
V: TRBV4-1
CDR3: ASSHTSGGSRGQF

J: TRBJ2-3
V: TRBV6-4
CDR3: ASSERGSTDTQY

J: TRBJ2-5
V: TRBV5-1
CDR3: ASSLGASGGFQETQY

J: TRBJ2-5
V: TRBV6-1
CDR3: ASSQSWGPETQY

J: TRBJ2-3
V: TRBV7-2
CDR3: ASRDGTGGDTQY

J: TRBJ1-1
V: TRBV4-1
CDR3: ASSQGGWANTEAF

J: TRBJ2-3
V: TRBV4-2
CDR3: ASSQALAGATDTQY

J: TRBJ2-3
V: TRBV10-3
CDR3: AISLGGLRAGRADTQY

J: TRBJ1-1
V: TRBV7-3
CDR3: ASSHSGGLNTEAF

J: TRBJ2-2
V: TRBV4-1
CDR3: ASSHWDRNTGELF

J: TRBJ1-2
V: TRBV20-1
CDR3: SARGTANYGYT

J: TRBJ2-1
V: TRBV5-1
CDR3: ASSLSGEGNNEQF

J: TRBJ2-5
V: TRBV6-5
CDR3: ASSYSRLAGPQETQY

J: TRBJ2-4
V: TRBV7-9
CDR3: ASSPQGGVAKNIQY

J: TRBJ1-4
V: TRBV27
CDR3: ASTRTGAHEKLF

J: TRBJ2-7
V: TRBV7-6
CDR3: ASSPQTGGASYEQY

J: TRBJ1-3
V: TRBV12-3/TRBV12-4
CDR3: ASSDFIIY

J: TRBJ1-1
V: TRBV14
CDR3: ASSQATFPMTGGMNTEAF

J: TRBJ2-1
V: TRBV5-5
CDR3: ASSPRGGATTYNEQF

J: TRBJ2-5
V: TRBV6-6
CDR3: ASTGRGEETQY

J: TRBJ2-3
V: TRBV11-2
CDR3: ASSLGTGTDTQY

J: TRBJ2-3
V: TRBV10-3
CDR3: AINKRGEEDTQY

J: TRBJ2-1
V: TRBV29-1
CDR3: SVELAGRNNEQF

J: TRBJ2-2
V: TRBV4-3
CDR3: ASSQDQVGELF

J: TRBJ2-5
V: TRBV12-3/TRBV12-4
CDR3: ASSLGLAGETQY

J: TRBJ2-2
V: TRBV27
CDR3: ASSLSGRVTNTGELF